A single sample is the source of the 9 T cell receptor beta chains below, sequenced in a study of blood T cell repertoires in COVID-19. TCRdb's copy holds only in-frame clones and misses some; the assay was immunoSEQ multiplex PCR. The table shows some 360,000 clones, with about nine tenths occurring only once. The source material was peripheral blood. The origin of the receptors is an older woman with COVID-19, enrolled during active disease.

The J gene is TRBJ2-1, the V gene TRBV6-5; D gene ambiguous. There are 16 residues in the CDR3. Deletions cut 3 bases from V and 0 bases from J, with 12 bases between. Germline CDR1 reads MNHEY; CDR2 reads SVGAGI. The CDR3 here is CASSYKTPTSYNEQFF. Here the CDR3 DNA reads TGTGCCAGCAGTTATAAGACACCCACCTCCTACAATGAGCAGTTCTTC.

The chain has TRBV12-3 or TRBV12-4 and TRBJ1-2; D uncertain. CDR3 size: 13 residues. Trimming took off 2 bases at V and 4 bases at J, with 8 bases between the two ends. The CDR3 loop is CASSLNGAYGYTF. DNA for the CDR3: TGTGCCAGCAGTTTAAATGGAGCCTATGGCTACACCTTC.

V is TRBV5-1 and J is TRBJ2-3; maybe TRBD1 (7 bases). In germline, CDR1 is SGHRS, CDR2 YFSETQ. V gave up 0 bases and J gave up 4 bases, with 12 bases separating them. This CDR3 is 15 amino acids long. Here the CDR3 reads CASSLVQGGSDTQYF. The CDR3 DNA follows: TGCGCCAGCAGCTTGGTGCAGGGGGGATCAGATACGCAGTATTTT. Supplemented by reference TRBV5-1 and TRBJ2-3, the full variable domain reads KAGVTQTPRYLIKTRGQQVTLSCSPISGHRSVSWYQQTPGQGLQFLFEYFSETQRNKGNFPGRFSGRQFSNSRSEMNVSTLELGDSALYLCASSLVQGGSDTQYFGPGTRLTVL.

The chain joins TRBV11-2 to TRBJ1-3; 9 bases are shared with TRBD1. CDR1 and CDR2 (germline): SGHAT, FQNNGV. V shed 2 bases and J 0 bases; nucleotides not matched to a gene: 5. This CDR3 is 17 amino acids long. This chain's CDR3 is CASSLTGTGNSGNTIYF. In DNA form, the CDR3 reads TGTGCCAGCAGCTTAACCGGGACAGGGAACTCTGGAAACACCATATATTTT.

V is TRBV27 and J is TRBJ1-1, with 8 bases that match TRBD1. In germline, CDR1 is MNHEY, CDR2 SMNVEV (reference sequence). Trimming removed 2 bases from V and 11 bases from J; junction bases left unmatched: 13. The length of the CDR3 is 15 residues. CDR3 nucleotides: TGTGCCAGCAGTTTAGTTCGAGGGCAGGGGGCGGTGGCTTTCTTT. It is translated as CASSLVRGQGAVAFF.

The genes are TRBV5-1 and TRBJ1-2, with 9 positions matching TRBD1. CDR1 is SGHRS and CDR2 is YFSETQ in the germline V gene. The junction had 3 bases not matched to a gene; V was cut back by 4 bases and J by 2 bases. There are 14 residues in the CDR3. The CDR3 reads CASSTGQGNYGYTF. The CDR3 coding sequence is TGCGCCAGCAGCACCGGACAGGGGAACTATGGCTACACCTTC.

The chain recombines TRBV5-3 with TRBJ1-5, with TRBD1 identical over 9 bases. TRBV5-3 is given ORF status, its function remaining uncertain. The CDR3 loop spans 20 amino acids. J was trimmed by 5 bases and V by 0 bases; bases with no gene match: 18. CDR3 in DNA: TGTGCCAGAAGCTTGGAGACCTCCGGACAGGGGAGGATGGTCTATCAGCCCCAGCATTTT. It is translated as CARSLETSGQGRMVYQPQHF.

The chain couples TRBV7-8 to TRBJ2-1; the match to TRBD1 covers 8 bases. CDR3 size: 13 residues. Trimming removed 5 bases from V and 13 bases from J; junction bases left unmatched: 10. Germline V lookup: CDR1 SGHVS, CDR2 FQNEAQ. Here the CDR3 reads CASSPRTGWLQFF. The CDR3 region has the DNA TGTGCCAGCAGCCCTCGGACAGGGTGGCTCCAGTTCTTC.

V and J are TRBV27 and TRBJ1-1; 9 bases are shared with TRBD1. V lost 4 bases to trimming and J lost 3 bases; unmatched junction nucleotides: 3. The CDR3 runs to 14 residues. CDR1 and CDR2 (germline): MNHEY, SMNVEV (reference sequence). CDR3 region: CASSYDRGDTEAFF. The CDR3 DNA reads as TGTGCCAGCAGTTACGACAGGGGGGACACTGAAGCTTTCTTT.